This T cell receptor (beta chain) comes out of a study of T cells after yellow fever vaccination. Researchers made TCR cDNA using 5'RACE template switching, and this step added a universal primer site and UMIs. A single record per CDR3 protein comes from TCRdb applying MiXCR to the 5' RACE reads. The sample has about 210,000 distinct CDR3 sequences; about 3% are singletons. This clonotype has a count of ten or more. The antigen remains undetermined. General study points: Reappearance after the booster was seen for most primary-vaccination clones, at more than 95% CD4 and roughly 90% CD8. FACS-sorted repertoires could harbor abundant contaminating bulk-population clonotypes. Although the secondary response was weaker, it peaked faster, at day 5 versus 15.

Trimming shortened V by 7 bases and J by 4 bases, and 14 bases separated the two germline ends. Germline V gene sequence: CDR1 SGHTA, CDR2 FQGNSA. The CDR3 has 14 amino acids. The chain is built from TRBV7-2 and TRBJ1-3; no reliable D call. The source was CD4+ T cells sorted from PBMCs, collected 10 days after the yellow fever booster vaccination. This TCR was sampled from a man between 18 and 29 years old who received the YFV17D yellow fever vaccine. CDR3 nucleotide sequence: TGTGCCAGCAACCTGGACGCCTCAGGAAACACCATATATTTT. This translates into CASNLDASGNTIYF.